This T cell receptor beta chain comes out of a study of CD8 T cells in ankylosing spondylitis. Findings and caveats of the study: Reactive arthritis synovial fluid and blood previously showed some of these motif variants.

TCRdb re-called the 5' RACE reads through MiXCR, storing one row per CDR3 protein. The sample has over 200,000 distinct CDR3 sequences; over 9.5% are singletons. On this clonotype: Its specificity is not known.

CDR1 and CDR2 (germline): SGHTA, FQGNSA. This CDR3 is built from 17 residues. V gave up 5 bases and J gave up 7 bases; unmatched junction bases: 13. The sample consisted of blood, either unsorted or a sorted T cell fraction (not recorded which). The source is a male donor with ankylosing spondylitis or in good health (not recorded which). The rearrangement links TRBV7-2 to TRBJ2-1, with 11 positions matching TRBD2. The CDR3 nucleotides read TGTGCCAGCAGCACCGATAGCGGGGGGGGAGGAGTGAATGAGCAGTTCTTC. Translated: CASSTDSGGGGVNEQFF.